Listed here are 10 T cell receptor beta chains from one sample, sequenced in a study of T cell responses to AZD1222 COVID-19 vaccine (dated by TCRdb to the early 2020s). The library was obtained by the immunoSEQ multiplex PCR assay. In its TCRdb copy, this immuneACCESS table keeps in-frame sequences only and misses some clones. Where compared with another copy, unresolved V genes explain less than half of these, and the others have no known cause. For this sample there are some 120,000 clones; 70% to 85% appear just once. The ten largest clones capture less than 8% of the sample. The sample's time point label, in plain terms: baseline before first vaccination. Sequencing was performed on peripheral blood, taken on day 0 of AZD1222 vaccination. These receptor sequences come from an adult in good health.

The gene calls are TRBV6-4 and TRBJ2-3, with D perhaps being TRBD1 or TRBD2 (6 bases each). Germline V lookup: CDR1 MRHNA, CDR2 SNTAGT. This CDR3 comprises 15 residues. The ends were cut back, 3 bases at V and 2 bases at J, with 12 bases in the middle. The chain's CDR3 is CASSEEEGDTDTQYF. CDR3 nucleotide sequence: TGTGCCAGCAGTGAAGAGGAGGGGGACACAGATACGCAGTATTTT.

The chain joins TRBV28 to TRBJ1-1, with a possible D match to TRBD1 (5 bases). This CDR3 has 16 amino acids. V lost 3 bases, J lost 0 bases, and 14 bases lay in between. Germline CDR1 and CDR2: MDHEN and SYDVKM. Here the CDR3 reads CASSFPFWGMNTEAFF. For the CDR3, the DNA is TGTGCCAGCAGTTTTCCTTTTTGGGGGATGAACACTGAAGCTTTCTTT.

The J gene is TRBJ1-6, the V gene TRBV6-2 or TRBV6-3; possible D gene TRBD1, 6 bases. The V and J ends lost 4 bases and 14 bases respectively, with 24 bases between them. This CDR3 contains 16 residues. CDR1 MNHEY and CDR2 SVGEGT come from the germline V gene. In nucleotides, the CDR3 is TGTGCCAGCAGTTCTTGGGGCGGTAGGAGGGGGTTGACCCTCCACTTT. It translates to CASSSWGGRRGLTLHF.

The chain recombines TRBV18 with TRBJ2-1; 11 nucleotides match TRBD2. Germline trimming cut 1 base from V and 7 bases from J; bases unmatched to any gene: 3. This CDR3 has 15 amino acids. From germline, CDR1 is KGHSH and CDR2 LQKENI. This CDR3 is CASSPLTSGGNEQFF. The CDR3 nucleotides are TGTGCCAGCTCACCACTAACTAGCGGGGGAAATGAGCAGTTCTTC.

This sequence joins TRBV7-6 and TRBJ2-2, with 9 positions matching TRBD1. Germline V lookup: CDR1 SGHVS, CDR2 FNYEAQ. The CDR3 spans 15 residues. The junction had 7 bases not matched to a gene; V was cut back by 5 bases and J by 6 bases. DNA for the CDR3: TGTGCCAGCAGCCCAGGGGACAGGGACGCCGGGGAGCTGTTTTTT. Residues: CASSPGDRDAGELFF. Combining the CDR3 with reference TRBV7-6 and TRBJ2-2 gives the whole variable domain GAGVSQSPRYKVTKRGQDVALRCDPISGHVSLYWYRQALGQGPEFLTYFNYEAQQDKSGLPNDRFSAERPEGSISTLTIQRTEQRDSAMYRCASSPGDRDAGELFFGEGSRLTVL.

J is TRBJ2-5 and V is TRBV29-1; TRBD1 agrees at 7 bases. Germline assignment: CDR1 SQVTM and CDR2 ANQGSEA. V lost 5 bases and J lost 1; bases outside the gene matches: 7. The CDR3 has 14 amino acids. The CDR3 nucleotides are TGCAGCGTTTTCATCGGGACAGTCCAAGAGACCCAGTACTTC. This encodes CSVFIGTVQETQYF.

This sequence joins TRBV11-2 and TRBJ1-1; D remains unclear. The CDR3 runs to 15 residues. Germline values: CDR1 SGHAT, CDR2 FQNNGV. The V end lost 0 bases, the J end lost 8 bases, and 16 bases lay between the germline ends. The CDR3 is CASSLEFIGLGEAFF. Here the CDR3 DNA reads TGTGCCAGCAGCTTAGAGTTTATAGGGCTAGGCGAAGCTTTCTTT.

As to this clone: This sample includes further DNA sequences coding for the same CDR3. The chain employs TRBV2 and TRBJ2-7; possible D gene TRBD1, 6 bases. The CDR3 extends over 12 amino acids. Germline V lookup: CDR1 SNHLY, CDR2 FYNNEI. The CDR3, as DNA: TGTGCGACGGAAGGACAGTCCTACGAGCAGTACTTC. Translated, it gives CATEGQSYEQYF.

The V call is TRBV18, the J call TRBJ2-7, with TRBD1 matching 9 bases. Germline CDR1 reads KGHSH; CDR2 reads LQKENI. The CDR3 has 16 amino acids. The junction had 14 bases not matched to a gene; V was cut back by 6 bases and J by 5 bases. Here the CDR3 DNA reads TGTGCCAGCTCGACCACTCCCGGGACAGGGCCCCACGAGCAGTACTTC. Translation: CASSTTPGTGPHEQYF.

The chain links TRBV19 to TRBJ1-2, with D uncertain. V was cut by 1 base and J by 2 bases, with 5 bases left in between. Germline V gene data show CDR1 as LNHDA and CDR2 as SQIVND (reference sequence). This CDR3 spans 13 amino acids. The CDR3 is CASSIAQNYGYTF. The CDR3 coding sequence is TGTGCCAGTAGTATAGCACAGAACTATGGCTACACCTTC. The complete variable domain, with remaining parts taken from reference TRBV19 and TRBJ1-2, reads DGGITQSPKYLFRKEGQNVTLSCEQNLNHDAMYWYRQDPGQGLRLIYYSQIVNDFQKGDIAEGYSVSREKKESFPLTVTSAQKNPTAFYLCASSIAQNYGYTFGSGTRLTVV.